These T cell receptor beta chains were read from a single sample in a study of T cells in Graves' hyperthyroidism and ophthalmopathy. TCRdb reprocessed the multiplex PCR reads via MiXCR and lists one record per CDR3 protein. The table shows 160,000 or so distinct CDR3 sequences, with 9.4% occurring only once. Sequenced material: blood. The receptors shown here come from a woman in her late teens or twenties with Graves' hyperthyroidism that later progressed to Graves' ophthalmopathy. The CDR3 runs from the conserved cysteine through the conserved F or W. A D gene is named only where the DNA matches it firmly. Rows may omit the clone size; those that give it use once, few, many or a size class.

V: TRBV9
J: TRBJ2-3
D: NA
size: NA
DNA: TGTGCCAGCAGCGTAGAAGGCGTCAGCACAGATACGCAGTATTTT
CDR3: CASSVEGVSTDTQYF

V: TRBV6-2/TRBV6-3
J: TRBJ1-5
D: TRBD1
size: many
DNA: TGTGCCAGCAGTCCAATCAGGGGGCCTAGCAATCAGCCCCAGCATTTT
CDR3: CASSPIRGPSNQPQHF

V: TRBV5-4
J: TRBJ1-2
D: NA
size: few
DNA: TGTGCCAGCAGCTTCCCCGGACTTAACTATGGCTACACCTTC
CDR3: CASSFPGLNYGYTF

V: TRBV12-3/TRBV12-4
J: TRBJ2-2
D: NA
size: many
DNA: TGTGCCACCACAGGGCCCGGGGAGCTGTTTTTT
CDR3: CATTGPGELFF

V: TRBV6-1
J: TRBJ2-5
D: TRBD1
size: NA
DNA: TGTGCCGCCCAGGGACAGCCAGGAGAGACCCAGTACTTC
CDR3: CAAQGQPGETQYF

V: TRBV10-3
J: TRBJ2-5
D: NA
size: few
DNA: TGTGCCACTACTCCCACTCTTGAACAGGGCCAACAAGAGACCCAGTACTTC
CDR3: CATTPTLEQGQQETQYF

V: TRBV27
J: TRBJ2-7
D: NA
size: many
DNA: TGTGCCAGCAGTCTAATCCCAAATCCTACAACAAACTACGAGCAGTACTTC
CDR3: CASSLIPNPTTNYEQYF

V: TRBV5-1
J: TRBJ1-1
D: NA
size: many
DNA: TGCGCCAGCAGCTTGTGGCTTTTGGCTCCGAACACTGAAGCTTTCTTT
CDR3: CASSLWLLAPNTEAFF

V: TRBV29-1
J: TRBJ1-1
D: NA
size: many
DNA: TGCAGCGTTGTGGGCACAGGGAACACTGAAGCTTTCTTT
CDR3: CSVVGTGNTEAFF

V: TRBV10-3
J: TRBJ2-7
D: TRBD1
size: few
DNA: TGTGCCACGTTAATAGACCGGGACAGGGTCGACGAGCAGTACTTC
CDR3: CATLIDRDRVDEQYF

V: TRBV7-2
J: TRBJ1-5
D: NA
size: many
DNA: TGTGCCAGCAGCTTGGCGGGATTTAATCAGCCCCAGCATTTT
CDR3: CASSLAGFNQPQHF

V: TRBV10-3
J: TRBJ1-1
D: TRBD1
size: many
DNA: TGTGCCAGTTCCGGGACAGGGGCGAGGAACACTGAAGCTTTCTTT
CDR3: CASSGTGARNTEAFF

V: TRBV7-2
J: TRBJ1-2
D: NA
size: many
DNA: TGTGCCAGCAGCATCCGGGGCAACTATGGCTACACCTTC
CDR3: CASSIRGNYGYTF

V: TRBV28
J: TRBJ1-5
D: NA
size: many
DNA: TGTGCCAGCAGTTTATGGGGTGAAAGCAATCAGCCCCAGCATTTT
CDR3: CASSLWGESNQPQHF

V: TRBV30
J: TRBJ2-5
D: NA
size: many
DNA: TGTGCCTGGAGTGTCCTAGGGGACCAAGAGACCCAGTACTTC
CDR3: CAWSVLGDQETQYF

V: TRBV29-1
J: TRBJ2-7
D: NA
size: many
DNA: TGCAGCGTTGAGATCGGGGGACGCGAGCAGTACTTC
CDR3: CSVEIGGREQYF

V: TRBV12-3/TRBV12-4
J: TRBJ2-3
D: NA
size: many
DNA: TGTGCCAGCAGTTTATCTGGGGGCGCGACAGATACGCAGTATTTT
CDR3: CASSLSGGATDTQYF

V: TRBV15
J: TRBJ1-5
D: NA
size: few
DNA: TGTGCCACCAGCAGAGGTGGGGCGAGTCAGCCCCAGCATTTT
CDR3: CATSRGGASQPQHF

V: TRBV27
J: TRBJ1-2
D: NA
size: many
DNA: TGTGCCAGCAGTCCCTCCGGGCCCCAATATGGCTACACCTTC
CDR3: CASSPSGPQYGYTF

V: TRBV3-1
J: TRBJ1-1
D: NA
size: many
DNA: TGTGCCAGCAGCCAAGACATCGGGGGGTCGGGAGCTTTCTTT
CDR3: CASSQDIGGSGAFF

V: TRBV10-3
J: TRBJ1-2
D: NA
size: many
DNA: TGTGCCATCGCAGGAGCTAACTATGGCTACACCTTC
CDR3: CAIAGANYGYTF

V: TRBV2
J: TRBJ1-1
D: NA
size: many
DNA: TGTGCCAGCAGTGACAGGGGTACTGAAGCTTTCTTT
CDR3: CASSDRGTEAFF

V: TRBV19
J: TRBJ1-5
D: NA
size: many
DNA: TGTGCCAGTAGTATTGGGGCGAATCAGCCCCAGCATTTT
CDR3: CASSIGANQPQHF

V: TRBV20-1
J: TRBJ2-7
D: NA
size: many
DNA: TGCAGTGCTAGAGATAAGCTCCACTCCTACGAGCAGTACTTC
CDR3: CSARDKLHSYEQYF

V: TRBV7-2
J: TRBJ1-2
D: TRBD1
size: many
DNA: TGTGCCAGCAGCTGGAGGGACAGGATTACCTATGGCTACACCTTC
CDR3: CASSWRDRITYGYTF

V: TRBV28
J: TRBJ2-5
D: TRBD2
size: many
DNA: TGTGCCAGCAGTTTATTGCAGCGGGGGGGTCGAGAGACCCAGTACTTC
CDR3: CASSLLQRGGRETQYF

V: TRBV15
J: TRBJ1-4
D: TRBD1
size: many
DNA: TGTGCCACCAGCAGAAAAGGGACAGCGGGCTGGTGGACTAATGAAAAACTGTTTTTT
CDR3: CATSRKGTAGWWTNEKLFF

V: TRBV14
J: TRBJ2-7
D: TRBD1
size: many
DNA: TGTGCCAGCAGCCAAGTTACGACAGGGCTGTACTTC
CDR3: CASSQVTTGLYF

V: TRBV27
J: TRBJ1-4
D: NA
size: many
DNA: TGTGCCAGCAGTCCCCGGAGCAGGGGAAATGAAAAACTGTTTTTT
CDR3: CASSPRSRGNEKLFF

V: TRBV25-1
J: TRBJ2-3
D: TRBD1
size: NA
DNA: TGTGCCAGCAGGGCACAGGGGAACAGGCAGTATTTT
CDR3: CASRAQGNRQYF

V: TRBV10-3
J: TRBJ2-7
D: NA
size: many
DNA: TGTGCCATCAGGGATCGTGGACAGACCTACGAGCAGTACTTC
CDR3: CAIRDRGQTYEQYF

V: TRBV11-3
J: TRBJ1-2
D: TRBD1
size: many
DNA: TGTGCCAGCAGCGACTACAGGGGGCTCCACTATGGCTACACCTTC
CDR3: CASSDYRGLHYGYTF

V: TRBV3-1
J: TRBJ2-1
D: NA
size: NA
DNA: TGTGCCAGCAGCCAAGGTCCCCCAGCGGCATCGAGCTCCTACAATGAGCAGTTCTTC
CDR3: CASSQGPPAASSSYNEQFF

V: TRBV12-3/TRBV12-4
J: TRBJ2-2
D: TRBD1
size: NA
DNA: TGTGCCAGCAGTTTGGGGACAGGGGCCACCGGGGAGCTGTTTTTT
CDR3: CASSLGTGATGELFF

V: TRBV5-6
J: TRBJ2-5
D: TRBD2
size: NA
DNA: TGTGCCAGCAGATCCCGGGATAGCGGGGGGCTCCAAGAGACCCAGTACTTC
CDR3: CASRSRDSGGLQETQYF

V: TRBV15
J: TRBJ1-1
D: TRBD1
size: many
DNA: TGTGCCACCAGCAGCTTGGGGGCCGGGACAGCGAACACTGAAGCTTTCTTT
CDR3: CATSSLGAGTANTEAFF

V: TRBV2
J: TRBJ2-5
D: TRBD2
size: many
DNA: TGTGCCAGCAGTGAAAGGGACTGCCCCCGGGAGGAAGAGACCCAGTACTTC
CDR3: CASSERDCPREEETQYF

V: TRBV6-5
J: TRBJ2-6
D: NA
size: few
DNA: TGTGCCAGCAGTTACCGTATTAGGGAAAGTCTAAGGTCTGGGGCCAACGTCCTGACTTTC
CDR3: CASSYRIRESLRSGANVLTF

V: TRBV4-1
J: TRBJ2-7
D: NA
size: NA
DNA: TGCGCCAGCAGCCTAGGGGTGGCAGGGAGAACCTACGAGCAGTACTTC
CDR3: CASSLGVAGRTYEQYF

V: TRBV6-1
J: TRBJ1-1
D: NA
size: many
DNA: TGTGCCAGTTCTCCGGGCCCCGCTCGAGCTTTCTTT
CDR3: CASSPGPARAFF

V: TRBV30
J: TRBJ1-4
D: NA
size: NA
DNA: TGTGCCTGGAGTGTCTGGTCCGGGTCTGAACTGTTTTTT
CDR3: CAWSVWSGSELFF

V: TRBV29-1
J: TRBJ2-1
D: TRBD2
size: many
DNA: TGCAGCGTTGAAGAGAGGCGGGGGGGGTATGAGCAGTTCTTC
CDR3: CSVEERRGGYEQFF

V: TRBV2
J: TRBJ2-7
D: TRBD1
size: many
DNA: TGTGCCAGCAGGGGAGCAGGGGGCAATTACGAGCAGTACTTC
CDR3: CASRGAGGNYEQYF

V: TRBV18
J: TRBJ1-4
D: NA
size: many
DNA: TGTGCCAGCTCAACCACAGGGATTCACGCCTCAACTAATGAAAAACTGTTTTTT
CDR3: CASSTTGIHASTNEKLFF

V: TRBV11-2
J: TRBJ2-7
D: TRBD1
size: many
DNA: TGTGCCAGCAGCTTAGACGGGGGGACAGGGTTCTACGAGCAGTACTTC
CDR3: CASSLDGGTGFYEQYF

V: TRBV7-9
J: TRBJ2-1
D: TRBD2
size: many
DNA: TGTGCCAGCAGCAAACCGGGACTAAGGTCCAATGAGCAGTTCTTC
CDR3: CASSKPGLRSNEQFF

V: TRBV28
J: TRBJ1-1
D: NA
size: many
DNA: TGTGCCAGCAGTTTTGGAGGCAGGACTGAAGCTTTCTTT
CDR3: CASSFGGRTEAFF

V: TRBV9
J: TRBJ2-2
D: NA
size: NA
DNA: TGTGCCAGCGGCTCGGGACCCTCGGCGGTAGTTGACACCGGGGAGCTGTTTTTT
CDR3: CASGSGPSAVVDTGELFF

V: TRBV30
J: TRBJ1-5
D: TRBD1
size: many
DNA: TGTGCCTGGAGCCAGGGACAGCAAATCAGTCAGCCCCAGCATTTT
CDR3: CAWSQGQQISQPQHF

V: TRBV18
J: TRBJ1-2
D: NA
size: many
DNA: TGTGCCAGCTCACCACAGGACGGGAACTATGGCTACACCTTC
CDR3: CASSPQDGNYGYTF

V: TRBV20-1
J: TRBJ2-5
D: TRBD1
size: NA
DNA: TGCAGTGCTAGAGGGACAGGGGGGGGAGAGACCCAGTACTTC
CDR3: CSARGTGGGETQYF

V: TRBV6-5
J: TRBJ1-1
D: NA
size: many
DNA: TGTGCCAGCAGTTACTCGATCACAGACCCTATGAACACTGAAGCTTTCTTT
CDR3: CASSYSITDPMNTEAFF

V: TRBV27
J: TRBJ1-3
D: NA
size: few
DNA: TGTGCCAGCAGTTTGACCAGGGGCGGCTCTGGAAACACCATATATTTT
CDR3: CASSLTRGGSGNTIYF

V: TRBV5-1
J: TRBJ2-7
D: TRBD1
size: many
DNA: TGCGCCAGCTCAGAAAGTGGGCAGGGGGTCCACGAGCAGTACTTC
CDR3: CASSESGQGVHEQYF